This T cell receptor beta chain was identified during a study of somatic mutations in cytotoxic T cells in rheumatoid arthritis. The CDR3 loop spans 13 amino acids. V dropped 6 bases and J dropped 3; count of bases not matched to a gene: 3. Looked up from germline, CDR1 is MNHNS and CDR2 is SASEGT. Only in-frame clones appear in the TCRdb table, and some are missing; sequencing was by immunoSEQ multiplex PCR. The sample shows about 20,000 clones, around 85% of them seen only once. Input material: CD8+ T cells sorted from blood. The chain links TRBV6-1 to TRBJ2-7, with 9 bases lining up with TRBD2. The clonotype comes from a woman aged 40 to 55 with rheumatoid arthritis. CDR3 sequence (DNA): TGTGCCAGCAGCTTAGCGGGGGACTACGAGCAGTACTTC. Protein sequence: CASSLAGDYEQYF.